The clone carrying this TCR beta chain has just one count. Per the authors' pipeline: For nucleated cells, counts were estimated from reference gene primer amplification. The repertoire was sequenced with immunoSEQ multiplex PCR; TCRdb's copy has only in-frame clones and lacks some. The D gene and trimming were derived from the DNA, and the V and J assignments and clone size from that table. The profile covers around 380,000 clones, with 81% appearing a single time and approximately 1% taken by the ten largest. These data come from a study of blood T cell repertoires in COVID-19. Study details: The United States, Italy and Spain were the sources of the acute and convalescent COVID-19 samples.

The CDR3 covers 15 residues. Germline CDR1 is LGHDT and CDR2 is YNNKEL (reference sequence). V was shortened by 1 base and J by 2 bases, with 12 bases between the two germline ends. The sequenced material came from peripheral blood. The chain carries TRBV3-1 (or the pseudogene TRBV3-2) and TRBJ2-7; D is unclear. The source of this sequence is a human donor with acute or convalescent COVID-19. The donor label of this sample is uncertain. For the CDR3, the DNA is TGTGCCAGCAGCCAAGTAGGAAGCGTGGCCTACGAGCAGTACTTC. It codes for CASSQVGSVAYEQYF.